This T cell receptor (beta chain) derives from a study of blood T cell repertoires in COVID-19. Study summary: COVID-19 samples, acute and convalescent, were from the United States, Italy and Spain. T cells, B-cell-depleted T cells, or PBMCs supplied cDNA or gDNA.

In the original processing: Scientists estimated how many nucleated cells there were by amplifying reference gene primers. Clones were read by immunoSEQ multiplex PCR, and TCRdb kept only the in-frame ones, dropping some. Clone size and V and J calls were adopted from that table, with D and trimming inferred from the DNA. The profile covers 200,000 to 250,000 clones, with about 78% appearing a single time and roughly 6% taken by the ten largest. CDR1 and CDR2 (germline): LGHDT, YNNKEL (reference sequence). CDR3 length: 14 residues. V dropped 4 bases and J dropped 1 base, with 10 bases sitting between them.

This chain connects TRBV3-1 (or the pseudogene TRBV3-2) to TRBJ1-1; D is uncertain. Sequencing was performed on peripheral blood. The source of this sequence is a woman between 65 and 79 years old with acute or convalescent COVID-19. The DNA for the CDR3 is TGTGCCAGCAGCCCCAGGACTCAGAACACTGAAGCTTTCTTT. It translates to CASSPRTQNTEAFF.